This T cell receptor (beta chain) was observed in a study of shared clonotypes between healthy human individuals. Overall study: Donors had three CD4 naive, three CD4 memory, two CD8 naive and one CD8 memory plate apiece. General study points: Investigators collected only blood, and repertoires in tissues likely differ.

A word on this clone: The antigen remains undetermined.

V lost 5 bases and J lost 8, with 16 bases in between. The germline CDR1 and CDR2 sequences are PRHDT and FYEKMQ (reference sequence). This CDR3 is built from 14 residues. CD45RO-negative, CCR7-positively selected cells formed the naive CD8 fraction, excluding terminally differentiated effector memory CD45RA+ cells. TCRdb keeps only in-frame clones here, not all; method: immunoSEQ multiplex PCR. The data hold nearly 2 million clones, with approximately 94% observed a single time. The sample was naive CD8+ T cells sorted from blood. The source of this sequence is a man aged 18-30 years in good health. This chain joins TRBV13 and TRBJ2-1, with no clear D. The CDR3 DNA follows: TGTGCCAGCAGCCCCGGTCGGTCGGTACATGAGCAGTTCTTC. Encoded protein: CASSPGRSVHEQFF. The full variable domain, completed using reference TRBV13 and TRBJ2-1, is AAGVIQSPRHLIKEKRETATLKCYPIPRHDTVYWYQQGPGQDPQFLISFYEKMQSDKGSIPDRFSAQQFSDYHSELNMSSLELGDSALYFCASSPGRSVHEQFFGPGTRLTVL.